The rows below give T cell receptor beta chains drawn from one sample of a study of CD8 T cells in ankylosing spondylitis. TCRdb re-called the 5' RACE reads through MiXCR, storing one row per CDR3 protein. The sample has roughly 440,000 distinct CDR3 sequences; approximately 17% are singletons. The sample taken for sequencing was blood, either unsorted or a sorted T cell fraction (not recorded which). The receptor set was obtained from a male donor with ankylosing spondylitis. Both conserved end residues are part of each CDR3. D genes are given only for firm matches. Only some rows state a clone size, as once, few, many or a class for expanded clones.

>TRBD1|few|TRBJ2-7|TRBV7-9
CASSLAHQGVSYEQYF
TGTGCCAGCAGCTTAGCGCATCAGGGGGTCTCCTACGAGCAGTACTTC
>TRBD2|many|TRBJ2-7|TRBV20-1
CSARDWSSGGSSYEQYF
TGCAGTGCTAGAGACTGGTCTAGCGGGGGAAGCTCCTACGAGCAGTACTTC
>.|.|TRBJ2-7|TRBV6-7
CASSYSGHFVTYEQYF
TGTGCCAGCAGTTACTCTGGACACTTCGTTACCTACGAGCAGTACTTC
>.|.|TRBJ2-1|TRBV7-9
CASGPPAGNEQFF
TGTGCCAGCGGGCCGCCTGCGGGCAATGAGCAGTTCTTC
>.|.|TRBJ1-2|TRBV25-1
CASRGDNYGYTF
TGTGCCAGCAGGGGGGACAACTATGGCTACACCTTC
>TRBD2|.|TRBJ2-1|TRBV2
CASSDPSGRVRNEQFF
TGTGCCAGCAGTGATCCCAGCGGGAGGGTGAGGAATGAGCAGTTCTTC
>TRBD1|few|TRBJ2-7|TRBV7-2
CASSPRTGHYEQYF
TGTGCCAGCAGCCCGAGGACAGGCCACTACGAGCAGTACTTC
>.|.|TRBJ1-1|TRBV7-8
CASSFSTNTEAFF
TGTGCCAGCAGCTTCAGTACGAACACTGAAGCTTTCTTT
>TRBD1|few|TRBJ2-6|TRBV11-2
CASSRHHWDRSSGANVLTF
TGTGCCAGCAGCCGACATCACTGGGACAGAAGTTCTGGGGCCAACGTCCTGACTTTC
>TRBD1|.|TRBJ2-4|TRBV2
CASSEQGTGTNIQYF
TGTGCCAGCAGTGAACAGGGGACAGGGACAAACATTCAGTACTTC
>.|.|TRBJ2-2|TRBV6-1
CAVGRGLGGELFF
TGTGCCGTAGGAAGGGGACTGGGCGGGGAGCTGTTTTTT
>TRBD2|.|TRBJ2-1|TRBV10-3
CAISGGTGSGRDYNEQFF
TGTGCCATCAGTGGGGGGACGGGTAGCGGGAGGGACTACAATGAGCAGTTCTTC
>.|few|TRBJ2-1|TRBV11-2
CASSLDVGPRVF
TGTGCCAGCAGCTTAGATGTGGGCCCCAGGGTCTTC
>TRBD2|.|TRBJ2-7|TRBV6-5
CASSYFGTSGRYEQYF
TGTGCCAGCAGTTACTTCGGGACTAGCGGGAGGTACGAGCAGTACTTC
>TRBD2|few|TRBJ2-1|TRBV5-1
CASSLRASGAGEQFF
TGCGCCAGCAGCCTCAGGGCTAGCGGCGCTGGGGAGCAGTTCTTC
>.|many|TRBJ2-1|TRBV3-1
CASSPRGGSYNEQFF
TGTGCCAGCAGCCCAAGGGGCGGCTCCTACAATGAGCAGTTCTTC
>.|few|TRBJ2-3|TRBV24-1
CATSDLSDTQYF
TGTGCCACCAGTGATTTGTCCGATACGCAGTATTTT
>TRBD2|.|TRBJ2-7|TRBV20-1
CSAKSGRDEQYF
TGCAGTGCCAAAAGCGGGAGGGACGAGCAGTACTTC
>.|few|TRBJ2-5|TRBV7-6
CASSLSSAGPGETQYF
TGTGCCAGCAGCTTAAGTAGCGCTGGCCCCGGGGAGACCCAGTACTTC
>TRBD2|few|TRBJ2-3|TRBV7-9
CASSSGLGLDHTQYF
TGTGCCAGCAGCTCGGGACTAGGACTGGATCATACGCAGTATTTT
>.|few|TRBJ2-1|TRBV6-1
CASSRGFTHNEQFF
TGTGCCAGCAGTAGGGGATTTACTCACAATGAGCAGTTCTTC
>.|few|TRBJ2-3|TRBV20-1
CSALGGGPDTQYF
TGCAGTGCATTAGGGGGGGGGCCCGATACGCAGTATTTT
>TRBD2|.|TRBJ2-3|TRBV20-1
CSAPDRAGVSDTQYF
TGCAGTGCCCCTGATCGAGCGGGAGTCTCAGATACGCAGTATTTT
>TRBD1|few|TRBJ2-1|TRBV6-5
CASSYFRDRVGEQFF
TGTGCCAGCAGTTATTTTCGGGACAGGGTTGGAGAGCAGTTCTTC
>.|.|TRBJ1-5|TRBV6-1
CASSPAGTIKHQPQHF
TGTGCCAGCAGTCCAGCCGGGACGATAAAGCACCAGCCCCAGCATTTT
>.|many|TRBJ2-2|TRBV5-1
CASSPTGQGELFF
TGCGCCAGCAGTCCGACCGGCCAGGGGGAGCTGTTTTTT
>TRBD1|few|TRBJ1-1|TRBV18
CASSQTGVRTEAFF
TGTGCCAGCTCACAAACAGGGGTTCGTACTGAAGCTTTCTTT
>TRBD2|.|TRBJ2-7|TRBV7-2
CASSLAGGTNPRQYF
TGTGCCAGCAGCTTGGCGGGGGGGACCAACCCTCGGCAGTACTTC
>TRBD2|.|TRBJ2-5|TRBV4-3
CASSQETSGSREETQYF
TGCGCCAGCAGCCAAGAAACTAGCGGGAGCAGGGAGGAGACCCAGTACTTC
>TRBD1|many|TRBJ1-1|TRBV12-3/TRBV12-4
CASSSRQGEAFF
TGTGCCAGCAGTTCAAGACAGGGGGAAGCTTTCTTT
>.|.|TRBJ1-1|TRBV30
CAWSVFRDTEAFF
TGTGCCTGGAGTGTATTCCGGGACACTGAAGCTTTCTTT
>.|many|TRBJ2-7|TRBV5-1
CASSPGNGVYEQYF
TGCGCCAGCAGCCCAGGGAACGGGGTCTACGAGCAGTACTTC
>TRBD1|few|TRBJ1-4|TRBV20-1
CSASRPGQGLTNEKLFF
TGCAGTGCTTCTCGGCCGGGACAGGGTTTAACTAATGAAAAACTGTTTTTT
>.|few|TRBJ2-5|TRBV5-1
CATSWGPGAETQYF
TGCGCCACCTCCTGGGGACCTGGGGCAGAGACCCAGTACTTC
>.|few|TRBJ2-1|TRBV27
CASRSLNGRIGEQFF
TGTGCCAGCAGATCCCTGAATGGTAGGATAGGTGAGCAGTTCTTC
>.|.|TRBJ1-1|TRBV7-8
CASSPHEGLRNTEAFF
TGTGCCAGCAGCCCACACGAGGGGTTGCGGAACACTGAAGCTTTCTTT
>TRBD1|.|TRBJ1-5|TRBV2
CASSIGTGNHQPQHF
TGTGCCAGCAGTATCGGGACAGGAAACCATCAGCCCCAGCATTTT
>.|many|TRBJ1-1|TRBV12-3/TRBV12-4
CASSNQGGWTEAFF
TGTGCCAGCAGTAACCAGGGAGGTTGGACTGAAGCTTTCTTT
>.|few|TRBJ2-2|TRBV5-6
CASSSNTGTLGELFF
TGTGCCAGCAGCTCGAACACCGGGACACTCGGGGAGCTGTTTTTT
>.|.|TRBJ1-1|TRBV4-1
CASSARSFYTTEAFF
TGCGCCAGCAGCGCCCGTTCGTTCTACACCACTGAAGCTTTCTTT
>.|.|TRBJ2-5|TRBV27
CATGPRETQYF
TGTGCCACTGGACCCCGGGAGACCCAGTACTTC
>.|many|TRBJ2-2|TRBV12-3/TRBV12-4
CASRVQGVVPGELFF
TGTGCCAGCAGAGTACAGGGCGTGGTCCCCGGGGAGCTGTTTTTT
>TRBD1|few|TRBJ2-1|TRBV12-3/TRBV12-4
CASSLRPSTGRSYNEQFF
TGTGCCAGCAGTCTTAGGCCTTCGACAGGGCGCTCCTACAATGAGCAGTTCTTC
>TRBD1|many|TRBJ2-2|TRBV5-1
CASSAVRDRTSGELFF
TGCGCCAGCAGCGCCGTCCGGGACAGGACATCCGGGGAGCTGTTTTTT
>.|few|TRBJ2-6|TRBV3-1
CASSQSRANVLTF
TGTGCCAGCAGCCAATCCAGGGCCAACGTCCTGACTTTC
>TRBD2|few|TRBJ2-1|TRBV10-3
CAISDTPGLAGAAGPYNEQFF
TGTGCCATCAGTGACACACCGGGACTAGCGGGGGCCGCGGGCCCCTACAATGAGCAGTTCTTC
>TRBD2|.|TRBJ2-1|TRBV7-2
CASTPGLAGGYEQFF
TGTGCCAGCACACCGGGACTAGCGGGAGGATATGAGCAGTTCTTC
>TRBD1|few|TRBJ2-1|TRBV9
CASSSHRGNEQFF
TGTGCCAGCAGCTCCCACAGGGGCAATGAGCAGTTCTTC
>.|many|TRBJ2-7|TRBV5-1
CASSLAGPPYEQYF
TGCGCCAGCAGCTTGGCCGGCCCCCCCTACGAGCAGTACTTC
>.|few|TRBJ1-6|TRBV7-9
CASSFTNRDSPLHF
TGTGCCAGCAGCTTTACAAACAGGGATTCACCCCTCCACTTT
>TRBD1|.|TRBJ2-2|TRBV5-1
CASSPRQGPNTGELFF
TGCGCCAGCAGCCCTAGACAGGGCCCTAACACCGGGGAGCTGTTTTTT
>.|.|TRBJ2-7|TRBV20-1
CSARDYRVAYEQYF
TGCAGTGCTAGAGATTATAGGGTAGCCTACGAGCAGTACTTC
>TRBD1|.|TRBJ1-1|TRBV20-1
CRVPGQGASEFF
TGCAGGGTCCCCGGGCAGGGGGCATCCGAGTTCTTT
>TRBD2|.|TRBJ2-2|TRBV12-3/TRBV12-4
CASSLVSGSYTGELFF
TGTGCCAGCAGTTTAGTTAGCGGGAGCTACACCGGGGAGCTGTTTTTT
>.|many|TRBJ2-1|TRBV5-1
CASSRTSLDGHEQFF
TGCGCCAGCAGCCGGACGAGTTTAGACGGTCATGAGCAGTTCTTC
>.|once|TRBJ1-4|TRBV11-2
CASSLRGPSTVSNEKLFF
TGTGCCAGCAGCCTCCGCGGGCCAAGCACAGTCAGTAATGAAAAACTGTTTTTT
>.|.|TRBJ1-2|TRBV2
CASSGTVFYGYTF
TGTGCCAGCAGTGGGACAGTTTTCTATGGCTACACCTTC
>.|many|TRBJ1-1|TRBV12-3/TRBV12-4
CASSAFGGITWNTEAFF
TGTGCCAGCAGTGCATTTGGTGGGATAACGTGGAACACTGAAGCTTTCTTT
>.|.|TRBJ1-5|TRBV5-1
CASSLAGDQSQPQHF
TGCGCCAGCAGCTTGGCAGGGGATCAAAGCCAGCCCCAGCATTTT